This T cell receptor beta chain emerged from a study of T cell clonotyping in hematopoietic cell transplantation. A single count supports this clone. Its antigen is unidentified. Germline V gene sequence: CDR1 MNHEY, CDR2 SMNVEV (reference sequence). V dropped 0 bases and J dropped 5 bases, with 11 bases sitting between them. CDR3 length equals 15 residues. Recipient blood drawn about 28 days pretransplant and days 30, 100, 180 after. General study findings and limits: Few recipient clonotypes overlapped donors; over 95% were de novo at given depth. CD4 and CD8 repertoire contributions could not be separated without sorting.

This table comes from immunoSEQ multiplex PCR, and its TCRdb copy is limited to in-frame clones, with some not included. The sample lists 13,000 or so clones, 92% occurring once. The sample consisted of PBMCs, taken 100 days after allogeneic stem cell transplant. The receptor was isolated from a female patient aged 50-59 years who had an allogeneic stem cell transplant from an unrelated donor, so the T cells may come from the graft donor. Some clones in this sample may be carry-over from other donors' samples. The chain combines TRBV27 with TRBJ1-5; D possibly corresponds to TRBD1 (5 bases). DNA of the CDR3: TGTGCCAGCAGTTTATCACCAGGGAAACATCAGCCCCAGCATTTT. Its protein is CASSLSPGKHQPQHF.